The subject of this entry is one T cell receptor (beta chain). The sample is drawn from a study of spatial heterogeneity in lung cancer. Study information: The cohort: over 70 early-stage, untreated non-small cell lung cancer patients.

The time point: blood at routine non-recurrence follow-up after resection. Whole RNA obtained from tumor, nontumor lung or frozen PBMC underwent sequencing without sorting. Individual TCR cDNA molecules each bore their own unique molecular identifier. TCRdb re-analysed the 5' RACE reads in MiXCR, keeping a single row per CDR3 protein. The table shows 50,000 or so distinct CDR3 sequences, with roughly 12% occurring only once. This CDR3 region has 14 residues. V gave up 6 bases and J gave up 5 bases; unmatched junction bases: 6. Specimen: PBMCs, collected at follow-up. The chain carries TRBV12-3 or TRBV12-4 and TRBJ2-2, with 7 positions matching TRBD2. This receptor was taken from a male donor with early-stage non-small cell lung cancer. The CDR3 here is CASRGAGWTGELFF. CDR3 nucleotides: TGTGCCAGCAGGGGAGCGGGATGGACCGGGGAGCTGTTTTTT.